Sequencing of this T cell receptor beta chain was carried out in a study of preoperative IRX-2 immunotherapy in early breast cancer. Treatment defined: preoperative locoregional IRX-2 cytokine immunotherapy. Samples came from a phase Ib trial of preoperative locoregional IRX-2 cytokine immunotherapy. The assay was immunoSEQ multiplex PCR, and TCRdb's table has in-frame clones only and misses some. The sample includes around 22,000 clones, about 90% of them seen just once. The receptor's source is a human donor with breast cancer. The source was tumor tissue, collected after IRX-2 immunotherapy.

CDR3 DNA: TGTGCCAGCAGACTAAGCGACAGCTATCAGCCCCAGCATTTT. Translating gives CASRLSDSYQPQHF. This rearrangement joins TRBV6-1 to TRBJ1-5; a possible D gene is TRBD1 (5 bases). This CDR3 is 14 amino acids long. CDR1 and CDR2 from the germline V gene are MNHNS and SASEGT. Trimming left V 6 bases short and J 5 bases short, with 14 bases between.